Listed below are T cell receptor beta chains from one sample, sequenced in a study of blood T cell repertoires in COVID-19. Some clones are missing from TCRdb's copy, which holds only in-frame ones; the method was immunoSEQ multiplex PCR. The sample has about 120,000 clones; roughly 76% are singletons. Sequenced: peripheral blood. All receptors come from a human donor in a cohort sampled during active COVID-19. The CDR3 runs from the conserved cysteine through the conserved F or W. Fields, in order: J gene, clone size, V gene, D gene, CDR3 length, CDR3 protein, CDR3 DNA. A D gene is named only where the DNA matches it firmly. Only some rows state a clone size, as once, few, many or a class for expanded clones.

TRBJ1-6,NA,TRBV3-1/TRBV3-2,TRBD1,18,CASSPGTGSRYYNSPLHF,TGTGCCAGCAGCCCTGGGACAGGGAGCCGGTATTATAATTCACCCCTCCACTTT
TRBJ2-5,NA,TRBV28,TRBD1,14,CASSFGTGWETQYF,TGTGCCAGCAGTTTTGGGACAGGGTGGGAGACCCAGTACTTC
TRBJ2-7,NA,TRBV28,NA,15,CASSIEGVKNYEQYF,TGTGCCAGCAGCATCGAGGGGGTGAAAAACTACGAGCAGTACTTC
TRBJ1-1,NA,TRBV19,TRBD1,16,CASRRTGDVWGTEAFF,TGTGCCAGTAGACGGACAGGGGATGTTTGGGGCACTGAAGCTTTCTTT
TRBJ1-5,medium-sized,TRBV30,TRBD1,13,CAWGGGGSQPQHF,TGTGCCTGGGGAGGAGGGGGCAGCCAGCCCCAGCATTTT
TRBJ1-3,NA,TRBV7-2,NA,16,CASSSGGGRRGNTIYF,TGTGCCAGCAGCTCAGGTGGGGGCCGGAGGGGAAACACCATATATTTT
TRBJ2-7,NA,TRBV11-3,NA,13,CASSLTGVYEQYF,TGTGCCAGCAGCTTAACGGGGGTTTACGAGCAGTACTTC
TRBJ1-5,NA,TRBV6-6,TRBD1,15,CASSRDRYSNQPQHF,TGTGCCAGCAGCAGGGACAGATATAGCAATCAGCCCCAGCATTTT
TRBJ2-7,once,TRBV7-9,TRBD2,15,CASSPGLKLAYEQYF,TGTGCCAGCAGCCCGGGACTAAAACTAGCCTACGAGCAGTACTTC
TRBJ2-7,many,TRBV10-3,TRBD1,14,CAISEGTGNGEQYF,TGTGCCATCAGTGAAGGGACAGGGAATGGCGAGCAGTACTTC
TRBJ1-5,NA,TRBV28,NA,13,CASNTNSNQPQHF,TGTGCCAGCAACACTAACAGCAATCAGCCCCAGCATTTT
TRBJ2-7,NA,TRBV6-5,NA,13,CASSPGDRYEQYF,TGTGCCAGCAGTCCCGGAGACCGCTACGAGCAGTACTTC
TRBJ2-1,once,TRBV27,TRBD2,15,CASSPLGGTGDEQFF,TGTGCCAGCAGCCCACTGGGGGGGACCGGCGATGAGCAGTTCTTC
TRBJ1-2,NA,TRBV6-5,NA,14,CASSSTMAGYGYTF,TGTGCCAGCAGTTCAACGATGGCGGGCTATGGCTACACCTTC
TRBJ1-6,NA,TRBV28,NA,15,CASKPPGVNNSPLHF,TGTGCCAGCAAACCCCCAGGTGTCAATAATTCACCCCTCCACTTT
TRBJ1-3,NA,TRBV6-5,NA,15,CASRDGWGGRNTIYF,TGTGCCAGCAGAGACGGCTGGGGGGGCAGAAACACCATATATTTT
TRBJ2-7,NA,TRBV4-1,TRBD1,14,CASSLPGQGYEQYF,TGCGCCAGCAGCTTACCGGGACAGGGCTACGAGCAGTACTTC
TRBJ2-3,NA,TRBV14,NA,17,CASSRWGDRISADTQYF,TGTGCCAGCAGCCGGTGGGGAGACAGGATTAGCGCAGATACGCAGTATTTT
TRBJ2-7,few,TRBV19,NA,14,CASSRGRGTYEQYF,TGTGCCAGTAGTAGGGGGAGGGGGACCTACGAGCAGTACTTC
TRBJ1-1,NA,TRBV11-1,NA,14,CASSLGGVNTEAFF,TGTGCCAGCAGCTTGGGAGGGGTTAACACTGAAGCTTTCTTT
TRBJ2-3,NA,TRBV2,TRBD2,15,CASRGFSGGPDTQYF,TGTGCCAGCAGGGGTTTTAGCGGGGGGCCGGATACGCAGTATTTT
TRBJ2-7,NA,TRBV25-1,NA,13,CASSETGAYKQYF,TGTGCCAGCAGTGAGACAGGCGCCTACAAGCAGTACTTC
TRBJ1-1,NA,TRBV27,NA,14,CASSLGDRNTEAFF,TGTGCCAGCAGTTTGGGCGACAGGAACACTGAAGCTTTCTTT
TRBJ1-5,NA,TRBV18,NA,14,CASSFRQSNQPQHF,TGTGCCAGCTCATTTCGACAGAGCAATCAGCCCCAGCATTTT
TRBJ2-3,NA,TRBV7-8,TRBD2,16,CASSLRLAGGLDTQYF,TGTGCCAGCAGCCTCAGACTAGCGGGGGGGCTGGATACGCAGTATTTT
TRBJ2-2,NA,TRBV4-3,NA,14,CASSHRGVTGELFF,TGCGCCAGCAGCCACAGGGGTGTCACCGGGGAGCTGTTTTTT
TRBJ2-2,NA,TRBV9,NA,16,CASSPPEGEWTGELFF,TGTGCCAGCAGCCCCCCAGAGGGGGAGTGGACCGGGGAGCTGTTTTTT
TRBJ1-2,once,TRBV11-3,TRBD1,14,CASSLDRGTVSYTF,TGTGCCAGCAGCCTCGACAGGGGGACGGTTAGCTACACCTTC
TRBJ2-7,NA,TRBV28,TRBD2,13,CASTNGGGYEQYF,TGTGCCAGCACCAACGGGGGGGGGTACGAGCAGTACTTC
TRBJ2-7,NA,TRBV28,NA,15,CASSTPQGRKNEQYF,TGTGCCAGCAGCACCCCACAGGGTAGAAAGAACGAGCAGTACTTC
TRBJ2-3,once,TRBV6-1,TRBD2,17,CASRESTSGMITDTQYF,TGTGCCAGCAGAGAATCAACTAGCGGGATGATCACAGATACGCAGTATTTT
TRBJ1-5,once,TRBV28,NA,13,CASSEQSNQPQHF,TGTGCCAGCAGTGAACAGAGCAATCAGCCCCAGCATTTT
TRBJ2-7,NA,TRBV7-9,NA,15,CASSPRDKRDYEQYF,TGTGCCAGCAGCCCCCGAGACAAACGGGACTACGAGCAGTACTTC
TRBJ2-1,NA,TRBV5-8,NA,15,CASSLIGQSYNEQFF,TGTGCCAGCAGCTTGATCGGACAGTCCTACAATGAGCAGTTCTTC
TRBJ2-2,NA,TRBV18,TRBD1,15,CASSPGQGDTGELFF,TGTGCCAGCTCACCAGGGCAGGGGGACACCGGGGAGCTGTTTTTT
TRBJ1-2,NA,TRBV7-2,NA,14,CASSLAQAHYGYTF,TGTGCCAGCAGCTTAGCCCAGGCGCACTATGGCTACACCTTC
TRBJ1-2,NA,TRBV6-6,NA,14,CASSTGRDGYGYTF,TGTGCCAGCAGCACCGGGAGGGACGGCTATGGCTACACCTTC
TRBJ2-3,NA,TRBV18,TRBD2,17,CASSPRSGGAGTDTQYF,TGTGCCAGCTCACCAAGGAGCGGGGGGGCCGGCACAGATACGCAGTATTTT
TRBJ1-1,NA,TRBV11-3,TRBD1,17,CASSPRRGTGVNTEAFF,TGTGCCAGCAGCCCAAGGCGAGGGACAGGTGTGAACACTGAAGCTTTCTTT
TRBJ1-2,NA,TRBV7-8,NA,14,CASSLLQENYGYTF,TGTGCCAGCAGCTTGCTACAGGAAAACTATGGCTACACCTTC
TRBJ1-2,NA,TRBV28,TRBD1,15,CASSSDRGGAYGYTF,TGTGCCAGCAGTTCTGACAGGGGAGGTGCCTATGGCTACACCTTC
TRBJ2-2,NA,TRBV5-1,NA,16,CASSFWGTPNTGELFF,TGCGCCAGCAGCTTCTGGGGGACACCGAACACCGGGGAGCTGTTTTTT
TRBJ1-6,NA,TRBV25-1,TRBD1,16,CASSEYWTGENSPLHF,TGTGCCAGCAGTGAATACTGGACAGGGGAAAATTCACCCCTCCACTTT
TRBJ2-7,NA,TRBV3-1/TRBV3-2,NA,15,CASSLRAVSLYEQYF,TGTGCCAGCAGCCTGAGAGCCGTGTCACTCTACGAGCAGTACTTC
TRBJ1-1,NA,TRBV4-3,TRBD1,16,CASSPGTGTMNTEAFF,TGCGCCAGCAGCCCTGGGACAGGGACCATGAACACTGAAGCTTTCTTT
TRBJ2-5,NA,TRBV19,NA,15,CASSIVTGDQETQYF,TGTGCCAGTAGTATAGTCACAGGCGACCAAGAGACCCAGTACTTC
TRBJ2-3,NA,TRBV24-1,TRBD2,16,CATSDLRLALTDTQYF,TGTGCCACCAGTGACCTGAGACTAGCCCTCACAGATACGCAGTATTTT
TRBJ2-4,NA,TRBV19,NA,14,CASRIQGGPHIQYF,TGTGCCAGTAGAATTCAGGGGGGTCCCCACATTCAGTACTTC
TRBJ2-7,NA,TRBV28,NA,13,CASTTDTSYEQYF,TGTGCCAGCACCACGGACACCTCCTACGAGCAGTACTTC
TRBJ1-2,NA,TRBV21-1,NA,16,CASSNDGRDKHYGYTF,TGTGCCAGCAGCAACGATGGGAGGGACAAGCACTATGGCTACACCTTC
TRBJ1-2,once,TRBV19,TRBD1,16,CASSDRQQGAYYGYTF,TGTGCCAGTAGTGACAGGCAACAGGGGGCCTACTATGGCTACACCTTC
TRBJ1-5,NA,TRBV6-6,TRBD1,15,CASSGQVSSNQPQHF,TGTGCCAGCAGTGGACAGGTTTCTAGCAATCAGCCCCAGCATTTT
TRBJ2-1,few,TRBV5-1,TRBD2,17,CASRLQGSGLAYNEQFF,TGCGCCAGCAGACTACAAGGTTCGGGACTAGCGTACAATGAGCAGTTCTTC
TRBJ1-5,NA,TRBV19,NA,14,CASSIAGGRKPQHF,TGTGCCAGTAGTATAGCCGGGGGGAGAAAGCCCCAGCATTTT